The rows below give T cell receptor beta chains drawn from one sample of a study of identical twins. Using its own MiXCR run on the 5' RACE reads, TCRdb lists one record per CDR3 protein. This sample has fewer than 900,000 distinct CDR3 sequences, with approximately 22% found just once. This sample was also put to use in a study of T cells expressing NK-cell markers.

Sequenced: PBMCs. The receptors shown here come from a woman aged 18-30 years in good health. CDR3s include the opening cysteine and the closing phenylalanine or tryptophan. D genes are given only for firm matches. Clone size is given for some rows only: seen once, a few or many times, or a class if the clone is expanded.

.	TRBV7-9	TRBJ2-7	.	TGTGCCAGCAGCTTAGATAGCGCAAATCCCTACGAGCAGTACTTC	CASSLDSANPYEQYF
.	TRBV12-5	TRBJ2-1	few	TGTGCTAGTGGTTCTGGTGAGCAGTTCTTC	CASGSGEQFF
.	TRBV7-8	TRBJ2-3	many	TGTGCCAGCAGCTCCCCCCGGGAGGATACGCAGTATTTT	CASSSPREDTQYF
.	TRBV20-1	TRBJ2-5	.	TGCAGTGCGTTGGAGTCCTACCAAGAGACCCAGTACTTC	CSALESYQETQYF
.	TRBV9	TRBJ1-2	few	TGTGCCAGCAGCGGGGGGGGACACTATGGCTACACCTTC	CASSGGGHYGYTF
.	TRBV12-3/TRBV12-4	TRBJ1-5	.	TGTGCCAGCAGTGGACAAACCCCAAATCAGCCCCAGCATTTT	CASSGQTPNQPQHF
.	TRBV12-3/TRBV12-4	TRBJ1-2	.	TGTGCCAGCAGGGATTACTATGGCTACACCTTC	CASRDYYGYTF
.	TRBV12-3/TRBV12-4	TRBJ2-3	many	TGTGCCAGCAGTTTTAGCCTCACAGATACGCAGTATTTT	CASSFSLTDTQYF
.	TRBV20-1	TRBJ1-2	few	TGCAGTGCTAGAAGCAACCGGGGCTACACCTTC	CSARSNRGYTF
TRBD1	TRBV15	TRBJ2-7	few	TGTGCCACCAGCAGATCCCGGGACAGGATCTACGAGCAGTACTTC	CATSRSRDRIYEQYF
TRBD1	TRBV5-5	TRBJ2-1	once	TGTCCCAGCAGCTTCTCGGTGGGGACAGGGTTGGATGAGCAGTTCTTC	CPSSFSVGTGLDEQFF
.	TRBV11-1	TRBJ2-3	.	TGTGCCAGCAGCTTAGGGGTCGACGGGGCTCCCATCGCAGATACGCAGTATTTT	CASSLGVDGAPIADTQYF
.	TRBV11-3	TRBJ1-2	once	TGTGCCAGCAGCTTATGGACCTATGGCTACACCTTC	CASSLWTYGYTF
TRBD2	TRBV4-1	TRBJ2-1	few	TGCGCCAGCAGCCGACTAGCGGGGGGCATGTATGAGCAGTTCTTC	CASSRLAGGMYEQFF
.	TRBV24-1	TRBJ2-1	few	TGTGCCACCAGTGATACCGGAGAGGGACTGGGTGAGCAGTTCTTC	CATSDTGEGLGEQFF
.	TRBV11-2	TRBJ2-1	.	TGTGCCAGCAGCTTAGAACCAAAGGGCTACAATGAGCAGTTCTTC	CASSLEPKGYNEQFF
.	TRBV12-3/TRBV12-4	TRBJ2-1	.	TGTGCCAGCAGTTTGGGGGTAGCTAGCAATGAGCAGTTCTTC	CASSLGVASNEQFF